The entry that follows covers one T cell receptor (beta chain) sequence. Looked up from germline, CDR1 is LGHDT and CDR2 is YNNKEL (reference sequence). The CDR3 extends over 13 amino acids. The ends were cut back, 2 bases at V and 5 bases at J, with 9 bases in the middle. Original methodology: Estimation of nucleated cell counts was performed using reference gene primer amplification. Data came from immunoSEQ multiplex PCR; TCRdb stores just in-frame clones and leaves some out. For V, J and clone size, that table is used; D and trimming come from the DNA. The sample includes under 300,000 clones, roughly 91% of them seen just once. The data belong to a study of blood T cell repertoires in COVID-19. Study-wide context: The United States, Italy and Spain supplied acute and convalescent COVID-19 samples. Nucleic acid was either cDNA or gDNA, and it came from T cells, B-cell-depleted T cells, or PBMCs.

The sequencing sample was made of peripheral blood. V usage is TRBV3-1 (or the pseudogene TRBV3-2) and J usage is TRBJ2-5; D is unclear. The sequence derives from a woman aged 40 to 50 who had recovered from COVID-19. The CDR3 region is CASSQPPRETQYF. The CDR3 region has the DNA TGTGCCAGCAGCCAACCTCCCCGTGAGACCCAGTACTTC.